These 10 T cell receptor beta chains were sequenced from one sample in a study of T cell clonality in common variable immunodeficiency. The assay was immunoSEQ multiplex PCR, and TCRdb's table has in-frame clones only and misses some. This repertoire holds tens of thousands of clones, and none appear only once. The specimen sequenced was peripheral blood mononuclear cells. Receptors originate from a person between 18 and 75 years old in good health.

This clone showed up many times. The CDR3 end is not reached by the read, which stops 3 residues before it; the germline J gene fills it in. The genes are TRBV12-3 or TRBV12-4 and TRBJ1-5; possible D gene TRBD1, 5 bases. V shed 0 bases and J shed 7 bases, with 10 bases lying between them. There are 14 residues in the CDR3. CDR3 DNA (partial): TGTGCCAGCAGTTTAGCCGGGGGGGTCCAGCCC. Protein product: CASSLAGGVQP. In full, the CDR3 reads CASSLAGGVQPQHF.

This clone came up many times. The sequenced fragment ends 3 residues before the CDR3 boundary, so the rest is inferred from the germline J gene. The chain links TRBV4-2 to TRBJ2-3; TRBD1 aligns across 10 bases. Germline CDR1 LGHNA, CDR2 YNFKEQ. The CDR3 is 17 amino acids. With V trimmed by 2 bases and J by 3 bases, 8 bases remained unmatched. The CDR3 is CASSQRTGTGATDTQYF. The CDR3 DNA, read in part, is TGTGCCAGCAGCCAACGAACCGGGACAGGGGCGACAGATACG.

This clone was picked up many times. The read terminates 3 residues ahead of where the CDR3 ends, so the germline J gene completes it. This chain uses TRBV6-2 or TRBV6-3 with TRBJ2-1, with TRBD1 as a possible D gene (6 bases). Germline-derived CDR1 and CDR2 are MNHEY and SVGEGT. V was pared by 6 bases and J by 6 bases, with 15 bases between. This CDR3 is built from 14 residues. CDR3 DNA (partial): TGTGCCAGCAGACACAGGGAAGTAGGCAATGAG. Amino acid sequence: CASRHREVGNE. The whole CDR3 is CASRHREVGNEQFF.

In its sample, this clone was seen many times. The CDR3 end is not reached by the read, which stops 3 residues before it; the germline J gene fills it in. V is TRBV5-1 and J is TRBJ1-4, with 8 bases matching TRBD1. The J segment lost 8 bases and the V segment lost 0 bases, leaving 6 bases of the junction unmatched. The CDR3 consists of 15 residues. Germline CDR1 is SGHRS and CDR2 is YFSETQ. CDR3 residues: CASSLVGQVDEKLFF. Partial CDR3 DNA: TGCGCCAGCAGCTTGGTGGGACAGGTAGACGAAAAA. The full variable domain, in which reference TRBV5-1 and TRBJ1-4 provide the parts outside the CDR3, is KAGVTQTPRYLIKTRGQQVTLSCSPISGHRSVSWYQQTPGQGLQFLFEYFSETQRNKGNFPGRFSGRQFSNSRSEMNVSTLELGDSALYLCASSLVGQVDEKLFFGSGTQLSVL.

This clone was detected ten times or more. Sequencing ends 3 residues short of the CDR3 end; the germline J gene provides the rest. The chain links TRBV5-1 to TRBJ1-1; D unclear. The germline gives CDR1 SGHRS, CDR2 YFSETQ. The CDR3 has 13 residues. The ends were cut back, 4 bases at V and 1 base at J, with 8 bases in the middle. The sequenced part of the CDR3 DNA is TGCGCCAGCAGCCCCCTTTCGAACACTGAA. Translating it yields CASSPLSNTE. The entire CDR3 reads CASSPLSNTEAFF.

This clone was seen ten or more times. Partial CDR3 DNA: TGTGCCAGCAGTGTAGCGGGAGTGGGAGATGAG. Translated: CASSVAGVGDE. The full CDR3 reads CASSVAGVGDEQFF. The V call is TRBV6-4, the J call TRBJ2-1, with 9 nucleotides matching TRBD2. The read ends 3 residues shy of where the CDR3 ends; the end is completed using the germline J gene. The V and J ends lost 4 bases and 8 bases, in that order; junction bases with no gene match: 6. The CDR3 has 14 residues. Germline lookup yields CDR1 MRHNA and CDR2 SNTAGT.

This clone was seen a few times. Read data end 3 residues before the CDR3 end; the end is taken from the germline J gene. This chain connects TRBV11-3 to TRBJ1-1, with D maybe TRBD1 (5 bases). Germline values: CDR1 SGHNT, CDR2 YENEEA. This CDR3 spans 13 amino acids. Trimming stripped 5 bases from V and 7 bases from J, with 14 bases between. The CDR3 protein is CASSLAGGGEAFF. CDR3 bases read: TGTGCCAGCAGCCTCGCGGGGGGTGGTGAA.

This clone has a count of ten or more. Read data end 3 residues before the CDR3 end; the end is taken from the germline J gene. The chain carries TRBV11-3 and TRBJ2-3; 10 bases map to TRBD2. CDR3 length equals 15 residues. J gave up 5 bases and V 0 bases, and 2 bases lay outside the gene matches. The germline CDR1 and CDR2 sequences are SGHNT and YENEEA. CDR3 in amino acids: CASSLELAGIDTQYF. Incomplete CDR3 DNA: TGTGCCAGCAGCTTAGAACTAGCGGGAATAGATACG.

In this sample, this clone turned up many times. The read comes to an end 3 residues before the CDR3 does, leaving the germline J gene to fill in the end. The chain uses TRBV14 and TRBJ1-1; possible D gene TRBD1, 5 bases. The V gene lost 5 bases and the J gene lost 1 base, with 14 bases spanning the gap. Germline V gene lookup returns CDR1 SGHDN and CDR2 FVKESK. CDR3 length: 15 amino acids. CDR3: CASSILTGRNTEAFF. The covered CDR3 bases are TGTGCCAGCAGCATCCTCACAGGCCGGAACACTGAA.

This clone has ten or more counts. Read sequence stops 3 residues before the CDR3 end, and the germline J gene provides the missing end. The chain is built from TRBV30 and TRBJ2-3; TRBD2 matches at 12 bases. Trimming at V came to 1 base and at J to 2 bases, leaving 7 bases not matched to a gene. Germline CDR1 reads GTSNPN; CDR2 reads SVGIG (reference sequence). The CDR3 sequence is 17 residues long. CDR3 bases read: TGTGCCTGGAGTGCTTTAACTAGCGGGAGGCCCACAGATACG. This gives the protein CAWSALTSGRPTDT. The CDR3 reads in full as CAWSALTSGRPTDTQYF.